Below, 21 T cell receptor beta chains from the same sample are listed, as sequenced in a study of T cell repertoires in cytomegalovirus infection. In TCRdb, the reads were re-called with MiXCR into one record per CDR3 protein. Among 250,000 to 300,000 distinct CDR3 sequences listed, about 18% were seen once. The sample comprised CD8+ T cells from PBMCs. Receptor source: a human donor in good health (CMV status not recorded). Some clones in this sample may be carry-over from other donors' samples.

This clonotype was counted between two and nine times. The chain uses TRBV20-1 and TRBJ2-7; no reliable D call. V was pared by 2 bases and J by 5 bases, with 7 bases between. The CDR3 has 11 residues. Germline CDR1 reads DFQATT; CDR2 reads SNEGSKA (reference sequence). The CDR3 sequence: CSARWGDEQYF. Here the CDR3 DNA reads TGCAGTGCTAGATGGGGTGACGAGCAGTACTTC.

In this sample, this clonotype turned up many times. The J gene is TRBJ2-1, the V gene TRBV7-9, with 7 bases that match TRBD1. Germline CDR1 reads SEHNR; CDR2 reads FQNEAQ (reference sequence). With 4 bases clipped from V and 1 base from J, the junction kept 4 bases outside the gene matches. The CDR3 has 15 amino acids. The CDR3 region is CASSYRQGSYNEQFF. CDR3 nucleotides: TGTGCCAGCAGCTATCGACAGGGTTCCTACAATGAGCAGTTCTTC.

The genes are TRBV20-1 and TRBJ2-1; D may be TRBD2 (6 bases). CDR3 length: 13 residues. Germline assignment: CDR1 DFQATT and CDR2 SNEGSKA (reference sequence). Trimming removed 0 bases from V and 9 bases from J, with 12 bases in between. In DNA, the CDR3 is TGCAGTGCTAGAGAAGTACTAGCCGGTGAGCAGTTCTTC. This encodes CSAREVLAGEQFF.

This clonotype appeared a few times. CDR3 amino acids: CSVEDYRGYGYTF. CDR3 DNA: TGCAGCGTTGAAGATTACCGGGGCTATGGCTACACCTTC. This chain connects TRBV29-1 to TRBJ1-2, with D hard to call. The CDR3 spans 13 residues. The V end lost 0 bases, the J end lost 4 bases, and 9 bases lay between the germline ends. Germline V gives CDR1 SQVTM, CDR2 ANQGSEA.

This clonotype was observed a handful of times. Here the CDR3 DNA reads TGTGCCAGCAGCGACGTTCGAGGCCCGGGACAGGGGCCGAGCGAGAGGTCTGGCTACACCTTC. Amino acid sequence: CASSDVRGPGQGPSERSGYTF. The chain joins TRBV7-9 to TRBJ1-2; 10 nucleotides match TRBD1. The CDR3 has 21 residues. Trimming at V came to 5 bases and at J to 7 bases, leaving 28 bases not matched to a gene. The germline V gene encodes CDR1 SEHNR and CDR2 FQNEAQ (reference sequence). The full variable domain, completed using reference TRBV7-9 and TRBJ1-2, is DTGVSQNPRHKITKRGQNVTFRCDPISEHNRLYWYRQTLGQGPEFLTYFQNEAQLEKSRLLSDRFSAERPKGSFSTLEIQRTEQGDSAMYLCASSDVRGPGQGPSERSGYTFGSGTRLTVV.

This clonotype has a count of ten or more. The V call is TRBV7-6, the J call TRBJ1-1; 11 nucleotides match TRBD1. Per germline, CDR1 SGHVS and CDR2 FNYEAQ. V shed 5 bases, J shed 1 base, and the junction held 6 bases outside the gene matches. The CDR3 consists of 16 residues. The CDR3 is CASSASGQGANTEAFF. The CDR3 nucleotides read TGTGCCAGCAGCGCCAGCGGACAGGGGGCGAACACTGAAGCTTTCTTT.

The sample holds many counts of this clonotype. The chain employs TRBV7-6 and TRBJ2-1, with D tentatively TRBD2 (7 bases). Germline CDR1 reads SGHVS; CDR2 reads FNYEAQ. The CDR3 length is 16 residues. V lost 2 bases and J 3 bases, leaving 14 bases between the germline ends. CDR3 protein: CASSLNSGGLYNEQFF. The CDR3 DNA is TGTGCCAGCAGCTTAAACTCGGGGGGCCTCTACAATGAGCAGTTCTTC.

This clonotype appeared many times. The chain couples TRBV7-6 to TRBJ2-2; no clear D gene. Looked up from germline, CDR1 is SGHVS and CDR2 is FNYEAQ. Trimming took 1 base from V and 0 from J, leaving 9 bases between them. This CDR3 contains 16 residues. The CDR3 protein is CASSLGGTPNTGELFF. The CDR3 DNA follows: TGTGCCAGCAGCTTAGGAGGAACGCCGAACACCGGGGAGCTGTTTTTT.

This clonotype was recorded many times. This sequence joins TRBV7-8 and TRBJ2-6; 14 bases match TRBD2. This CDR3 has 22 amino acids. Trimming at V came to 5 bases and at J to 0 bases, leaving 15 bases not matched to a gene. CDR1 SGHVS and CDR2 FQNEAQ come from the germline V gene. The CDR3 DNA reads TGTGCCAGCAGCCAACCCCGGACTAGCGGGGGGACGGAAAACTCTGGGGCCAACGTCCTGACTTTC. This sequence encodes CASSQPRTSGGTENSGANVLTF.

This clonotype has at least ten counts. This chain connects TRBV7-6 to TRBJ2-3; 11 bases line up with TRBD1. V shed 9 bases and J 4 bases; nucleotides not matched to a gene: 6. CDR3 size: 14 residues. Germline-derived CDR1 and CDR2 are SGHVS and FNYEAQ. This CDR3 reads CASRRTGGADTQYF. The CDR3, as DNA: TGTGCCAGTCGGAGGACAGGGGGCGCAGATACGCAGTATTTT.

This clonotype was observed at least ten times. As DNA, the CDR3 is TGTGCCAGCAGTTTGTGGACAGCGGGTTCCGAGCAGTACTTC. This gives the protein CASSLWTAGSEQYF. The chain uses TRBV28 and TRBJ2-7; D is tentatively TRBD1 or TRBD2 (6 bases each). The CDR3 loop spans 14 amino acids. Trimming took off 3 bases at V and 6 bases at J, with 15 bases between the two ends. The germline V gene has CDR1 MDHEN and CDR2 SYDVKM.

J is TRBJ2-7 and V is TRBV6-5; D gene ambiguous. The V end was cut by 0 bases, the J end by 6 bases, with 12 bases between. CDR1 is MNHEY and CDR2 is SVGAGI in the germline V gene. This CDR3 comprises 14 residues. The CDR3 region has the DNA TGTGCCAGCAGTTACTCTGAAGCGATTAGCGAGCAGTACTTC. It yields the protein CASSYSEAISEQYF.

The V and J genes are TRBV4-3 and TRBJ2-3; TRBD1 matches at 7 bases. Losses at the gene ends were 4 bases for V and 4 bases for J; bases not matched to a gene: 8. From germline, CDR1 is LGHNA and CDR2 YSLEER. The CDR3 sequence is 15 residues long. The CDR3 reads CASSLGTATADTQYF. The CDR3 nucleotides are TGCGCCAGCAGCCTCGGGACAGCCACCGCAGATACGCAGTATTTT.

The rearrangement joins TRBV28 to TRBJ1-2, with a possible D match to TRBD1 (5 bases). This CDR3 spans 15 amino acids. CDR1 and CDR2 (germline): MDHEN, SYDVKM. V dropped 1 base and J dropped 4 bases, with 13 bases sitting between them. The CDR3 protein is CASSLLHGGPYGYTF. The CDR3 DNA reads TGTGCCAGCAGTTTATTGCACGGGGGTCCCTATGGCTACACCTTC.

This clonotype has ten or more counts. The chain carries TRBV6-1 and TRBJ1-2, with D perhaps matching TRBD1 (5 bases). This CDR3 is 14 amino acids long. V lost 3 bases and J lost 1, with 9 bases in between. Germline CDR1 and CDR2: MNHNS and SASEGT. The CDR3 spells CASSDRGSNYGYTF. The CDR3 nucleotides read TGTGCCAGCAGTGATCGGGGGAGTAACTATGGCTACACCTTC.

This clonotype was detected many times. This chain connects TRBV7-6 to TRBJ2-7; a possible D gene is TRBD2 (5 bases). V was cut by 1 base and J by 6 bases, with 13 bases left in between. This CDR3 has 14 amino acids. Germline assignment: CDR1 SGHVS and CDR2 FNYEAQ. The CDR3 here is CASSLGGRSAEQYF. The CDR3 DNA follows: TGTGCCAGCAGCTTAGGAGGGAGATCGGCCGAGCAGTACTTC.

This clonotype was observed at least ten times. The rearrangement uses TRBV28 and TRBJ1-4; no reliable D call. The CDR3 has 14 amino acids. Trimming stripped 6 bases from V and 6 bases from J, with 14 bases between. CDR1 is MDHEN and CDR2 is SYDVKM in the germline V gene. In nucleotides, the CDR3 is TGTGCCAGCAGACCCTTTCGGGGTTATGAAAAACTGTTTTTT. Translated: CASRPFRGYEKLFF. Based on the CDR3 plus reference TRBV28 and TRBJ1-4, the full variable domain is DVKVTQSSRYLVKRTGEKVFLECVQDMDHENMFWYRQDPGLGLRLIYFSYDVKMKEKGDIPEGYSVSREKKERFSLILESASTNQTSMYLCASRPFRGYEKLFFGSGTQLSVL.

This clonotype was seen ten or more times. CDR3 coding DNA: TGTGCCAGCAGTTACTTGTCTAGCGGGGCTACCTACTACGAGCAGTACTTC. Residues: CASSYLSSGATYYEQYF. The J gene is TRBJ2-7, the V gene TRBV6-5; 9 bases agree with TRBD2. Trimming at V came to 1 base and at J to 3 bases, leaving 10 bases not matched to a gene. The germline V gene has CDR1 MNHEY and CDR2 SVGAGI. The CDR3 length is 17 residues.

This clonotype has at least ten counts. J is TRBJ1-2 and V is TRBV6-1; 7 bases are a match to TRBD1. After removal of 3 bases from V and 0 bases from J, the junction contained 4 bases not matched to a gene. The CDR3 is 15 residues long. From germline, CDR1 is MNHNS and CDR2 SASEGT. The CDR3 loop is CASSDYRGSNYGYTF. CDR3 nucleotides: TGTGCCAGCAGTGACTACAGGGGATCTAACTATGGCTACACCTTC.

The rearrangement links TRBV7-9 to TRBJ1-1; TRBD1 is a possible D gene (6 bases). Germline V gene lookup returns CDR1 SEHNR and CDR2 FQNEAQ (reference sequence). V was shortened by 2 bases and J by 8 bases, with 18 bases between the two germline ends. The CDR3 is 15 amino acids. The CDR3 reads CASSLLGGQDREAFF. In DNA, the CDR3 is TGTGCCAGCAGCTTATTGGGGGGGCAAGACAGGGAAGCTTTCTTT. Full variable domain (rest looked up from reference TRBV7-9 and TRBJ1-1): DTGVSQNPRHKITKRGQNVTFRCDPISEHNRLYWYRQTLGQGPEFLTYFQNEAQLEKSRLLSDRFSAERPKGSFSTLEIQRTEQGDSAMYLCASSLLGGQDREAFFGQGTRLTVV.

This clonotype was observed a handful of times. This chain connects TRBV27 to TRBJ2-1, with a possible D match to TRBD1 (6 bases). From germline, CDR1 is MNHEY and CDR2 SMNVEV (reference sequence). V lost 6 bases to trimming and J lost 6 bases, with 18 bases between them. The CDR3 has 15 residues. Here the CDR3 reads CASSIGGLLGNEQFF. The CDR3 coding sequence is TGTGCCAGCAGCATAGGGGGATTATTGGGCAATGAGCAGTTCTTC.